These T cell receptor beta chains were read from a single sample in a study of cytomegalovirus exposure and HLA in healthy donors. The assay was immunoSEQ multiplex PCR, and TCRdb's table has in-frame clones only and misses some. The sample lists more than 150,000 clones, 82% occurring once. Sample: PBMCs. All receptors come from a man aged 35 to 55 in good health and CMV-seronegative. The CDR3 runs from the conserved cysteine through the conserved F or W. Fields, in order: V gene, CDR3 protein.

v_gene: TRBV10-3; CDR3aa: CAIAGDRGNEKLFF
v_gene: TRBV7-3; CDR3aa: CASSLTGQRNSPLHF
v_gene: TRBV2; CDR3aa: CASKRQGANTGELFF
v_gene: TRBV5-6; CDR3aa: CASSSRGVYSPLHF
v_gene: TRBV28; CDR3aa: CASSFPGTGREYTEAFF
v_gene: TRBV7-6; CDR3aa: CASSIGTGEDEQYF
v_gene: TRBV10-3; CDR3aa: CAISDPSRTGPSYEQYF
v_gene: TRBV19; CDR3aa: CASSPGRGVIQPQHF
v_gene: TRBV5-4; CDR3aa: CASSLETGVYEQYF
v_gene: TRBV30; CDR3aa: CAWSAGTNSYEQYF
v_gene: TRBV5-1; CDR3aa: CASSTTSGIGHGYTF
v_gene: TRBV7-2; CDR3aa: CASRPRISTDTQYF
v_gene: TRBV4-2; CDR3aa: CASSQEGTSGIYEQYF
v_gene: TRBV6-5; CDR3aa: CASSSRDTSYEQYF
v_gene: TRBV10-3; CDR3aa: CAIRSPSRTDNEQFF
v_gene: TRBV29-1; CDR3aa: CSVAGTEFTDTQYF
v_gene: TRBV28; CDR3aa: CASRARGPYYF
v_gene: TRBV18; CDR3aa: CASSPDSFYEQYF
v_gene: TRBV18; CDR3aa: CASSPPISQGKGEQYF